Listed below are T cell receptor beta chains from one sample, sequenced in a study of beta chain features in type 1 diabetes. Repertoires were generated with immunoSEQ multiplex PCR, while TCRdb's copy carries only in-frame clones and drops some. The data show around 250,000 clones, roughly 14% seen once. The sequenced material came from naive CD4+ T cells from blood. All receptors come from a man aged 25 to 45 with type 1 diabetes. The CDR3 runs from the conserved cysteine through the conserved F or W. The order of the fields is V gene, D gene, J gene, clone size, CDR3 protein, CDR3 DNA. The D gene is left open where the match is weak. Rows may omit the clone size; those that give it use once, few, many or a size class.

TRBV5-1	TRBD1	TRBJ1-4	few	CASSRGQGRREKLFF	TGCGCCAGCAGCCGTGGACAGGGTAGGCGTGAAAAACTGTTTTTT
TRBV6-5	-	TRBJ2-7	-	CASSYGGAGDFYEQYF	TGTGCCAGCAGTTACGGGGGGGCTGGGGACTTCTACGAGCAGTACTTC
TRBV7-9	TRBD2	TRBJ2-1	-	CASSLLGLAGGPDEQFF	TGTGCCAGCAGCCTGCTGGGACTAGCGGGAGGGCCCGATGAGCAGTTCTTC
TRBV27	-	TRBJ1-1	few	CASSSSYTEAFF	TGTGCCAGCAGTTCCTCCTACACTGAAGCTTTCTTT
TRBV10-3	-	TRBJ2-7	few	CAINRDSSYEQYF	TGTGCCATCAACCGGGACTCTTCCTACGAGCAGTACTTC
TRBV5-4	TRBD1	TRBJ1-2	-	CASRLAGGQGYTF	TGTGCCAGCAGACTTGCAGGGGGGCAGGGCTACACCTTC
TRBV27	TRBD1	TRBJ1-6	few	CASSFGWGTGGSPLHF	TGTGCCAGCAGTTTTGGTTGGGGGACAGGGGGGTCACCCCTCCACTTT
TRBV29-1	TRBD1	TRBJ1-1	-	CSGTGTGRTEAFF	TGCAGCGGGACCGGGACAGGGAGAACTGAAGCTTTCTTT
TRBV6-5	-	TRBJ2-4	few	CASSYGPRVSNIQYF	TGTGCCAGCAGTTACGGTCCCAGGGTCAGCAACATTCAGTACTTC
TRBV29-1	TRBD2	TRBJ2-7	few	CSVGTSDIEQYF	TGCAGCGTTGGGACTAGCGACATCGAGCAGTACTTC
TRBV18	-	TRBJ2-1	few	CASSPGTHNEQFF	TGTGCCAGCTCACCCGGGACTCACAATGAGCAGTTCTTC
TRBV6-5	TRBD1	TRBJ1-2	few	CASKRDRGLYGYTF	TGTGCCAGCAAGCGGGACAGGGGCCTTTATGGCTACACCTTC
TRBV6-1	-	TRBJ2-7	-	CASSEPYEQYF	TGTGCCAGCAGTGAACCTTACGAGCAGTACTTC
TRBV30	TRBD1	TRBJ2-7	few	CAWKGQGRYEQYF	TGTGCCTGGAAGGGACAGGGTCGCTACGAGCAGTACTTC
TRBV4-2	TRBD1	TRBJ2-7	-	CASSQPAGGPYEQYF	TGTGCCAGCAGCCAACCCGCAGGGGGACCCTACGAGCAGTACTTC
TRBV30	-	TRBJ2-3	-	CAWSNGGWTDTQYF	TGTGCCTGGAGTAATGGGGGGTGGACAGATACGCAGTATTTT
TRBV9	TRBD2	TRBJ2-5	few	CASSSSSGEETQYF	TGTGCCAGCAGCTCCTCCAGCGGGGAAGAGACCCAGTACTTC
TRBV30	TRBD2	TRBJ2-3	-	CAWSPGLAPSTDTQYF	TGTGCCTGGAGTCCCGGACTAGCACCTAGCACAGATACGCAGTATTTT
TRBV4-2	TRBD1	TRBJ2-5	few	CASSRETGQGVGETQYF	TGTGCCAGCAGCCGAGAAACGGGGCAGGGGGTAGGGGAGACCCAGTACTTC
TRBV15	-	TRBJ2-5	few	CATGRGLPVGETQYF	TGTGCCACCGGGCGGGGACTCCCGGTAGGAGAGACCCAGTACTTC
TRBV5-4	TRBD1	TRBJ2-3	-	CASSVGQGAGDTQYF	TGTGCCAGCAGCGTCGGACAGGGGGCGGGAGATACGCAGTATTTT
TRBV9	-	TRBJ1-5	-	CASTRGASGQPQHF	TGTGCCAGCACCCGGGGGGCGTCGGGTCAGCCCCAGCATTTT
TRBV2	-	TRBJ2-3	-	CASTPVGGDTQYF	TGTGCCAGCACCCCGGTCGGGGGAGATACGCAGTATTTT
TRBV6-5	-	TRBJ1-6	-	CASSSVTDSPLHF	TGTGCCAGCAGTTCGGTGACAGATTCACCCCTCCACTTT
TRBV5-1	-	TRBJ1-1	few	CASSLGGQVTEAFF	TGCGCCAGCAGCTTGGGGGGCCAGGTCACTGAAGCTTTCTTT
TRBV27	TRBD1	TRBJ2-7	few	CASSSSGTDPYEQYF	TGTGCCAGCAGTTCTTCCGGGACAGATCCCTACGAGCAGTACTTC
TRBV7-9	-	TRBJ1-1	few	CASSYTGNTEAFF	TGTGCCAGCAGCTACACAGGGAACACTGAAGCTTTCTTT
TRBV28	TRBD2	TRBJ2-5	few	CASSLYGRGQETQYF	TGTGCCAGCAGTTTATACGGGAGGGGCCAAGAGACCCAGTACTTC
TRBV7-9	-	TRBJ1-1	-	CASSPQGDTEAFF	TGTGCCAGCAGCCCCCAAGGGGACACTGAAGCTTTCTTT
TRBV30	-	TRBJ2-2	-	CACGQRSNTGELFF	TGTGCCTGTGGACAGAGATCGAACACCGGGGAGCTGTTTTTT
TRBV5-1	-	TRBJ2-5	few	CASSFTDEETQYF	TGCGCCAGCAGCTTTACAGACGAAGAGACCCAGTACTTC
TRBV5-6	-	TRBJ1-1	few	CASSKKLEAFF	TGTGCCAGCAGTAAGAAGCTCGAAGCTTTCTTT
TRBV9	-	TRBJ2-3	-	CASSVEDSFTDTQYF	TGTGCCAGCAGCGTAGAGGACAGTTTCACAGATACGCAGTATTTT
TRBV2	TRBD1	TRBJ2-7	few	CASSGTGSYEQYF	TGTGCCAGCAGCGGGACAGGTAGTTACGAGCAGTACTTC
TRBV2	-	TRBJ2-1	few	CASSDRADDNEQFF	TGTGCCAGCAGTGACCGAGCGGATGACAATGAGCAGTTCTTC
TRBV30	-	TRBJ1-3	-	CAWTPGRNSGNTIYF	TGTGCCTGGACCCCGGGTAGGAACTCTGGAAACACCATATATTTT
TRBV5-1	TRBD1	TRBJ2-5	few	CASSQDRGRETQYF	TGCGCCAGCAGCCAGGACAGGGGGCGTGAGACCCAGTACTTC
TRBV29-1	TRBD2	TRBJ2-1	many	CSVDSAWTRSNEQFF	TGCAGCGTTGATTCTGCTTGGACTAGATCAAATGAGCAGTTCTTC
TRBV6-1	-	TRBJ2-7	-	CASSEAGSYYEQYF	TGTGCCAGCAGTGAAGCGGGCAGCTACTACGAGCAGTACTTC
TRBV25-1	TRBD1	TRBJ1-1	-	CASSMQQGDGWTEAFF	TGTGCCAGCAGTATGCAACAGGGGGATGGGTGGACTGAAGCTTTCTTT
TRBV12-5	-	TRBJ1-3	few	CASGLSGSGNTIYF	TGTGCTAGTGGTTTGTCCGGGTCCGGAAACACCATATATTTT
TRBV6-5	TRBD2	TRBJ2-3	few	CASSGGAADTQYF	TGTGCCAGCAGCGGGGGGGCCGCAGATACGCAGTATTTT
TRBV5-6	-	TRBJ2-5	-	CASSLLPGIQETQYF	TGTGCCAGCAGCTTGCTTCCCGGTATCCAAGAGACCCAGTACTTC
TRBV6-5	-	TRBJ1-1	-	CASSARGNTEAFF	TGTGCCAGCAGCGCAAGGGGAAATACTGAAGCTTTCTTT
TRBV5-1	-	TRBJ1-2	few	CASSSGPPPAYGYTF	TGCGCCAGCAGCTCAGGGCCCCCCCCGGCCTATGGCTACACCTTC
TRBV5-4	TRBD2	TRBJ2-3	few	CASSVGLAGQRDTQYF	TGTGCCAGCAGCGTTGGACTAGCGGGACAAAGAGATACGCAGTATTTT
TRBV10-3	-	TRBJ1-5	-	CAISLQGNQPQHF	TGTGCCATCAGTCTTCAGGGAAATCAGCCCCAGCATTTT
TRBV5-4	-	TRBJ1-6	-	CASSRRTVSSYNSPLHF	TGTGCCAGCAGTCGGAGGACAGTGAGCTCCTATAATTCACCCCTCCACTTT
TRBV9	-	TRBJ2-5	few	CASSVGTGQETQYF	TGTGCCAGCAGCGTAGGTACGGGGCAAGAGACCCAGTACTTC
TRBV11-3	-	TRBJ2-5	few	CASSPGATETQYF	TGTGCCAGCAGCCCAGGGGCGACAGAGACCCAGTACTTC
TRBV5-1	-	TRBJ2-7	-	CASSVAGSTYEQYF	TGCGCCAGCAGCGTGGCAGGGTCAACCTACGAGCAGTACTTC
TRBV7-2	-	TRBJ2-3	few	CASSTGRTDTQYF	TGTGCCAGCAGTACCGGGAGAACAGATACGCAGTATTTT
TRBV29-1	TRBD1	TRBJ1-1	-	CSAWDRNTEAFF	TGCAGCGCCTGGGACAGGAACACTGAAGCTTTCTTT
TRBV15	-	TRBJ2-3	-	CATSARRSNTDTQYF	TGTGCCACCAGCGCCCGGAGGAGCAACACAGATACGCAGTATTTT
TRBV7-2	TRBD2	TRBJ2-3	-	CASSLALAGPGADTQYF	TGTGCCAGCAGCTTAGCCCTAGCGGGGCCCGGGGCAGATACGCAGTATTTT
TRBV11-2	TRBD2	TRBJ2-1	-	CASSLDRSGGVGEQFF	TGTGCCAGCAGCTTAGACAGGAGCGGGGGGGTTGGTGAGCAGTTCTTC
TRBV6-1	TRBD2	TRBJ2-3	few	CASATSGSTDTQYF	TGTGCCAGCGCCACTAGCGGTAGCACAGATACGCAGTATTTT
TRBV5-1	-	TRBJ1-5	-	CASRDQPGDQPQHF	TGCGCCAGCAGAGACCAGCCCGGGGATCAGCCCCAGCATTTT
TRBV4-1	-	TRBJ1-1	-	CASSQERAEAFF	TGCGCCAGCAGCCAAGAACGGGCTGAAGCTTTCTTT
TRBV7-2	TRBD2	TRBJ2-1	few	CASSHTYSGDSYNEQFF	TGTGCCAGCAGCCACACTTACAGCGGGGACTCCTACAATGAGCAGTTCTTC